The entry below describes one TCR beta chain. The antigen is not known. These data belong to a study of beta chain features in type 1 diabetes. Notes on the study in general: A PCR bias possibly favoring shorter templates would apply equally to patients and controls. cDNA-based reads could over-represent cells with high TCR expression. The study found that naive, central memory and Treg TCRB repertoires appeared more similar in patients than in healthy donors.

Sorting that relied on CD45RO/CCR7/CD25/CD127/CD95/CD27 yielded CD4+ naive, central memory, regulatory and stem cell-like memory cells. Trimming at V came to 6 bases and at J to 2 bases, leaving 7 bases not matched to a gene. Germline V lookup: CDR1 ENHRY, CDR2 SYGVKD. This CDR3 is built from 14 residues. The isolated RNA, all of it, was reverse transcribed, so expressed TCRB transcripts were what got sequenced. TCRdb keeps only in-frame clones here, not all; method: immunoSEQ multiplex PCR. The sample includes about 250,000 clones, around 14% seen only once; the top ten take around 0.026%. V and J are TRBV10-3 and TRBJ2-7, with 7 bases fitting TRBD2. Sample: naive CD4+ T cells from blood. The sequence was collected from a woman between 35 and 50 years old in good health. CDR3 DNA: TGTGCCATCAGGAAAACTAGCGAAACCTACGAGCAGTACTTC. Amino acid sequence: CAIRKTSETYEQYF.